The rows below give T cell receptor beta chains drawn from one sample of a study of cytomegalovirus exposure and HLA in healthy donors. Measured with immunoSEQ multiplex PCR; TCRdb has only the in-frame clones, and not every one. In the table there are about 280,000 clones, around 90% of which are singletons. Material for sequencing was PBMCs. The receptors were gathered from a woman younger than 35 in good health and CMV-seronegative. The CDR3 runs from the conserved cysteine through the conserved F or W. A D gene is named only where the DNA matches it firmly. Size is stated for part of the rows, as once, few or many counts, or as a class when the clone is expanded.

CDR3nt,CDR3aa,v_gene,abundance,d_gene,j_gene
TGTGCCAGTAGTTACAGGGGGCAAGGGACTGAAGCTTTCTTT,CASSYRGQGTEAFF,TRBV19,few,TRBD1,TRBJ1-1
TGTGCCAGCAGCTTAGACGGACAGGATCAGCCCCAGCATTTT,CASSLDGQDQPQHF,TRBV7-9,-,TRBD1,TRBJ1-5
TGTGCCAGCAGCCCCCGTCCGACTGAGGCGGCGAAGACCCAGTACTTC,CASSPRPTEAAKTQYF,TRBV5-8,-,-,TRBJ2-5
TGTGCCAGCTCACCAACGGTCTCCACTGAAGCTTTCTTT,CASSPTVSTEAFF,TRBV18,once,-,TRBJ1-1
TGTGCCTGGAGGACAGGTGGCTCAGATACGCAGTATTTT,CAWRTGGSDTQYF,TRBV30,-,-,TRBJ2-3
TGTGCCAGCGTCAGGCTAGCGGTTAACACCGGGGAGCTGTTTTTT,CASVRLAVNTGELFF,TRBV6-6,-,TRBD2,TRBJ2-2
TGTGCCAGCCTACAGGGCCCCTACGAGCAGTACTTC,CASLQGPYEQYF,TRBV6-1,-,-,TRBJ2-7
TGCGCCAGCAGCTTCGGTGGAATGGACAGGGTTCTATGGCCGCAGTTCTTC,CASSFGGMDRVLWPQFF,TRBV5-1,-,TRBD1,TRBJ2-1
TGCGCCAGCAGTGAGGAGGCAGGGGGCGGACAAGAGACCCAGTACTTC,CASSEEAGGGQETQYF,TRBV10-1,-,TRBD1,TRBJ2-5
TGCGCCAGCAGCCGGGGACTGGCGCCTTCGAGATCTAACTATGGCTACACCTTC,CASSRGLAPSRSNYGYTF,TRBV4-1,-,-,TRBJ1-2
TGTGCCAGCAGCCGGACGGGGAACTATGGCTACACCTTC,CASSRTGNYGYTF,TRBV7-3,-,-,TRBJ1-2
TGCGCCAGCAGTGGGACAGCCAGCACAGATACGCAGTATTTT,CASSGTASTDTQYF,TRBV10-2,once,-,TRBJ2-3
TGTGCCAGCAGGGCTTGGGACGGGAGCTCCTACGAGCAGTACTTC,CASRAWDGSSYEQYF,TRBV6-5,-,-,TRBJ2-7
TGCGCCAGCAGCTTACAGTTGAACACTGAAGCTTTCTTT,CASSLQLNTEAFF,TRBV5-1,-,-,TRBJ1-1
TGTGCCAGCAGAGTCGGAGGCATAACAGATACGCAGTATTTT,CASRVGGITDTQYF,TRBV5-6,-,-,TRBJ2-3
TGCAGTGCCCAGAACACTGAAGCTTTCTTT,CSAQNTEAFF,TRBV20-1,-,-,TRBJ1-1
TGTGCCAGCAGTGGGAGACAGTTCTATGGCTACACCTTC,CASSGRQFYGYTF,TRBV25-1,-,-,TRBJ1-2
TGTGCCAGCAGCGTCCGGGACAGGGGGCCGGGGGAGACCCAGTACTTC,CASSVRDRGPGETQYF,TRBV9,once,TRBD1,TRBJ2-5
TGTGCCAGCAGTCATAGGACAGGGCGGACTGAAGCTTTCTTT,CASSHRTGRTEAFF,TRBV6-6,few,TRBD1,TRBJ1-1
TGTGCCTGGAGCCTAGGACACTCCTCTGGAAACACCATATATTTT,CAWSLGHSSGNTIYF,TRBV30,-,-,TRBJ1-3
TGTGCCAGCAGTTTAAAGGGCGCAGGGTTTGAAAAACTGTTTTTT,CASSLKGAGFEKLFF,TRBV27,-,-,TRBJ1-4
TGTGCCAGCAGCCCGGGACAGGTTTTGAACACTGAAGCTTTCTTT,CASSPGQVLNTEAFF,TRBV11-2,-,TRBD1,TRBJ1-1
TGTGCCAGCAGTTTAGGCAACCTCTACGAGCAGTACTTC,CASSLGNLYEQYF,TRBV27,-,-,TRBJ2-7
TGTGCCAGCAGCCCCGGAGGTCTAGCGGGGCCTCACAATGAGCAGTTCTTC,CASSPGGLAGPHNEQFF,TRBV5-4,once,TRBD2,TRBJ2-1
TGTGCTAGTGGTTTGGCCCCTGGGGGGTTCGGGAATCAGCCCCAGCATTTT,CASGLAPGGFGNQPQHF,TRBV12-5,-,-,TRBJ1-5
TGTGCCAGCAGTTTGGACAGGGGCAATGAGCAGTTCTTC,CASSLDRGNEQFF,TRBV27,-,TRBD1,TRBJ2-1
TGTGCCAGCAGGCACAGGGGCGCGAGTGAAAAACTGTTTTTT,CASRHRGASEKLFF,TRBV14,-,TRBD1,TRBJ1-4
TGTGCCAGCAGGGCTAGCGTTAGCACAGATACGCAGTATTTT,CASRASVSTDTQYF,TRBV6-5,-,-,TRBJ2-3
TGTGCCAGCAGTGACAGCGGCGTCTACAATGAGCAGTTCTTC,CASSDSGVYNEQFF,TRBV2,-,-,TRBJ2-1
TGCAGCGTTGAAGATTCACCAGGGGCTATTCGAAACACCATATATTTT,CSVEDSPGAIRNTIYF,TRBV29-1,-,-,TRBJ1-3
TGTGCCTGGAGACCTGCGGGCGCGAACACCGGGGAGCTGTTTTTT,CAWRPAGANTGELFF,TRBV30,-,-,TRBJ2-2
TGTGCCAGCAGCAGTAACAGTAGGTTCTACAATGAGCAGTTCTTC,CASSSNSRFYNEQFF,TRBV7-9,-,-,TRBJ2-1
TGCGCCAGCAGCTTGGGGACAGGGATTGAAGCTTTCTTT,CASSLGTGIEAFF,TRBV5-1,once,TRBD1,TRBJ1-1
TGTGCCAGCAGTTACCAAGCGGGGGGGCCCTACAATGAGCAGTTCTTC,CASSYQAGGPYNEQFF,TRBV6-5,-,TRBD2,TRBJ2-1
TGTGCCAGCAGCCCAGGGGCGACCCCTAACTATGGCTACACCTTC,CASSPGATPNYGYTF,TRBV9,-,-,TRBJ1-2
TGTGCCAGTAGTACCCCCCGGGAGGCTGCTGGAAACACCATATATTTT,CASSTPREAAGNTIYF,TRBV19,-,-,TRBJ1-3
TGTGCCAGCAGTTCGTCGGAGACAGATACGCAGTATTTT,CASSSSETDTQYF,TRBV27,-,-,TRBJ2-3
TGTGCCAGCAGTTACTCGAAGGGGGGGCAGATCTACGAGCAGTACTTC,CASSYSKGGQIYEQYF,TRBV6-6,-,-,TRBJ2-7
TGTGCCAGCACCGCCCGTAGCGGGGGAAACATTCAGTACTTC,CASTARSGGNIQYF,TRBV27,-,TRBD2,TRBJ2-4
TGCGCCAGCAGACAGACGGAGGGGACAGACAGATATGGCTACACCTTC,CASRQTEGTDRYGYTF,TRBV10-1,-,TRBD1,TRBJ1-2
TGTGCCAGCAGCTGGACGGGACTAGGTCCTAGCACAGATACGCAGTATTTT,CASSWTGLGPSTDTQYF,TRBV7-9,few,TRBD2,TRBJ2-3
TGTGCCAGCAGTTCACCGGGACTAGCGCCAGATACGCAGTATTTT,CASSSPGLAPDTQYF,TRBV27,-,TRBD2,TRBJ2-3
TGTGCTAGTGCCTCCGGACAGGGGAATGGAGATACGCAGTATTTT,CASASGQGNGDTQYF,TRBV12-5,-,TRBD1,TRBJ2-3
TGTGCCAGCATCCAGGACACGGCAGAAGCTTTCTTT,CASIQDTAEAFF,TRBV11-2,-,-,TRBJ1-1
TGCGCCAGCAGTCCTAGCGGTCCAAACACAGATACGCAGTATTTT,CASSPSGPNTDTQYF,TRBV4-1,-,TRBD2,TRBJ2-3
TGTGCCAGCAGCTCTATGGGCACGGGACTACCGTCTCGCGGGGAGCTGTTTTTT,CASSSMGTGLPSRGELFF,TRBV7-8,-,TRBD2,TRBJ2-2
TGTGCCAGCAGTTACTCATCTCGGGAAAAACTGTTTTTT,CASSYSSREKLFF,TRBV6-5,-,-,TRBJ1-4
TGTGCCGGACAGGGCCTCACAGATACGCAGTATTTT,CAGQGLTDTQYF,TRBV30,-,TRBD1,TRBJ2-3
TGTGCCAGCAGACAGAACAGGTTTGAAGCTTTCTTT,CASRQNRFEAFF,TRBV13,-,-,TRBJ1-1
TGTTCCAGCAGCTCTTACAGGCCCCTTAACACCGGGGAGCTGTTTTTT,CSSSSYRPLNTGELFF,TRBV7-9,-,-,TRBJ2-2